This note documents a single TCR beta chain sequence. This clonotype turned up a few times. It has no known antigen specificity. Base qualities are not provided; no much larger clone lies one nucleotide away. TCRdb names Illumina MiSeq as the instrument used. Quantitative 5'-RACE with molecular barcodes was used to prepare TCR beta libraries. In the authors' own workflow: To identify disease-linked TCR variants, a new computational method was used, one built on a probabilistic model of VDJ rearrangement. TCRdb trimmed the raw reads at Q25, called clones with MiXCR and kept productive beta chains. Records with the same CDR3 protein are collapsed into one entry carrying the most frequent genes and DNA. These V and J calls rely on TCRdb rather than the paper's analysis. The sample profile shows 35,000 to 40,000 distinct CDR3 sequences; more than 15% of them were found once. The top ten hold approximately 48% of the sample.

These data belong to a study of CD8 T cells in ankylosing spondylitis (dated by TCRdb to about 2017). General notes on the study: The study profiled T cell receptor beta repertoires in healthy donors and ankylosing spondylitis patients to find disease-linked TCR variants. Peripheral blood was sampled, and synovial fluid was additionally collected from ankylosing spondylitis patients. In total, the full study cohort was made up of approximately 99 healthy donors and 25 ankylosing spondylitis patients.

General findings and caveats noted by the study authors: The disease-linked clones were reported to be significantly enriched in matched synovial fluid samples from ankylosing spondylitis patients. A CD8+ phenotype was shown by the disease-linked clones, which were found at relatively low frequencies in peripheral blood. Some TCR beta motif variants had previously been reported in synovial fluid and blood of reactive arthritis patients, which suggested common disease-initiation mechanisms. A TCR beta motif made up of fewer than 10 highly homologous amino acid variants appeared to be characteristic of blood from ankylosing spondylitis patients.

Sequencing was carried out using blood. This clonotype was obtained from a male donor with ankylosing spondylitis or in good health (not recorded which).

CDR3 reads: CASSLGLGETQYF. In nucleotide form, the sequence is TGTGCCAGCAGCTTAGGTCTCGGAGAGACCCAGTACTTC. The rearrangement combines TRBV7-3 with TRBJ2-5, with no confidently assigned D gene. The trim is 2 bases for V and 4 bases for J, with a gap of 8 bases between the germline ends. From the cysteine up to the phenylalanine, the CDR3 has a length of 13 residues. The DNA shown is the 39-base CDR3, in frame from base 1. Taken from the germline V gene, the CDR1 and CDR2 loops are SGHTA and FQGTGA.